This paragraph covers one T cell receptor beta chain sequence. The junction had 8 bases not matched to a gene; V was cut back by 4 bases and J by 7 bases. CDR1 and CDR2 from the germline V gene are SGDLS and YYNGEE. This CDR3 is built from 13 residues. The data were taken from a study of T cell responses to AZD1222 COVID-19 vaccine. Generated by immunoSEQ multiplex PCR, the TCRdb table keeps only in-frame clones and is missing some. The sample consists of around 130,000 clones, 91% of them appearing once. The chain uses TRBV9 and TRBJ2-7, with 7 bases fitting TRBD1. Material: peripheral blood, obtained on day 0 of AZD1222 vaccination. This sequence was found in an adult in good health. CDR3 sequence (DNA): TGTGCCAGCAGCTCGGGGACAGCGTGGGAGCAGTACTTC. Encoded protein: CASSSGTAWEQYF.